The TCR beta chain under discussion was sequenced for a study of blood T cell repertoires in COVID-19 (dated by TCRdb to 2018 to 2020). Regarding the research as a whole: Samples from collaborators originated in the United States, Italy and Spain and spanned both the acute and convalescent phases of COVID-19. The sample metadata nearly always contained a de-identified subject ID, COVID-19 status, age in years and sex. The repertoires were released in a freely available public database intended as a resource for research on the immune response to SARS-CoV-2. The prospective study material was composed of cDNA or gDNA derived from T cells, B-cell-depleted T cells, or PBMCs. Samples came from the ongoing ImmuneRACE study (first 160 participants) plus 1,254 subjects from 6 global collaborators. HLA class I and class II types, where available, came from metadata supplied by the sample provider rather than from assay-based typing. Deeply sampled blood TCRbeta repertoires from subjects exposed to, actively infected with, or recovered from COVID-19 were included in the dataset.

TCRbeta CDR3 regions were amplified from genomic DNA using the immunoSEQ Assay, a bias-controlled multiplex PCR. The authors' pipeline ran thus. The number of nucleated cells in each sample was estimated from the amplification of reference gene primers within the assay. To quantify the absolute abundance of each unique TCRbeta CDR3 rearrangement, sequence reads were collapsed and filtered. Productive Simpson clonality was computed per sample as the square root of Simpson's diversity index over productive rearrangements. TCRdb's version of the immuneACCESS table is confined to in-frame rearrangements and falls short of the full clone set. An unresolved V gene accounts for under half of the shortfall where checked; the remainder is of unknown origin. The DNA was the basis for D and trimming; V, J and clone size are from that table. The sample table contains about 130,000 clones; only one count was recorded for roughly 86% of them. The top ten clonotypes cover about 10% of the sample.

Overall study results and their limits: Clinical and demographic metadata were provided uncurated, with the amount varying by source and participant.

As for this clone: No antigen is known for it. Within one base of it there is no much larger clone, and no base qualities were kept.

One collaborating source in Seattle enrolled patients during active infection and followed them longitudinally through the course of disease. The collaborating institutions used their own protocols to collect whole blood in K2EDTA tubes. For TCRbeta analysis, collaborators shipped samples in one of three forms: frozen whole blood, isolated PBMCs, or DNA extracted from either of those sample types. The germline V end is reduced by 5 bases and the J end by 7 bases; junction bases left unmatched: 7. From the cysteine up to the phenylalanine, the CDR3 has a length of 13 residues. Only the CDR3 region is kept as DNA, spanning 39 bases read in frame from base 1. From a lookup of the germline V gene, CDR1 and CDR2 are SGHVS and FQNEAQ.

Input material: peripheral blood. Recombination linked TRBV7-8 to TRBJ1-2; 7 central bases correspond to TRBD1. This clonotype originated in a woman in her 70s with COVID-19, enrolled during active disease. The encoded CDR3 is CASSPTTGTGYTF. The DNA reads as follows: TGTGCCAGCAGCCCCACGACAGGGACTGGCTACACCTTC. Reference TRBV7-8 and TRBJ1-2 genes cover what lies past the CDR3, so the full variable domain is GAGVSQSPRYKVAKRGQDVALRCDPISGHVSLFWYQQALGQGPEFLTYFQNEAQLDKSGLPSDRFFAERPEGSVSTLKIQRTQQEDSAVYLCASSPTTGTGYTFGSGTRLTVV.